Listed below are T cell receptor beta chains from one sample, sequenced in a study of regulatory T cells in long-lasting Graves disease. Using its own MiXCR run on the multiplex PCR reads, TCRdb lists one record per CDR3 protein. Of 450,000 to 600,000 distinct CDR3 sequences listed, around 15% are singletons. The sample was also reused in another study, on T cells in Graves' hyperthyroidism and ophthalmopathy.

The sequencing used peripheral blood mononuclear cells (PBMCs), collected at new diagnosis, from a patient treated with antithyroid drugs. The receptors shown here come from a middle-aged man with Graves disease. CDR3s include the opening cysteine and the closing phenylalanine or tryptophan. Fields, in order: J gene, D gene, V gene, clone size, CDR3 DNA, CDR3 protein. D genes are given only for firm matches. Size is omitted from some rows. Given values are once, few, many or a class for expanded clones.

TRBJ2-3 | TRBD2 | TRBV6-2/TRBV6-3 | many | TGTGCCAGCAGTTACTTTCCTTGGACTAGCGGCAGCACAGATACGCAGTATTTT | CASSYFPWTSGSTDTQYF
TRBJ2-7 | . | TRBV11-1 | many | TGTGCCAGCAGCTTAGTTTTTGGAAACTCCTACGAGCAGTACTTC | CASSLVFGNSYEQYF
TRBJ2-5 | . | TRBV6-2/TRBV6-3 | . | TGTGCCAGCAGTGACCTATGGGGTAAAGAGACCCAGTACTTC | CASSDLWGKETQYF
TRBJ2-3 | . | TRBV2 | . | TGTGCCAGCAGCCCTGACTCGTACACAGATACGCAGTATTTT | CASSPDSYTDTQYF
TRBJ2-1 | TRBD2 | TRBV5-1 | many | TGCGCCAGCAGCTTGGCCGGTCTAGCGGGAAGGAGCTCCTACAATGAGCAGTTCTTC | CASSLAGLAGRSSYNEQFF
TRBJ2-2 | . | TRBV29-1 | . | TGCAGCGTACGGGGACGTTCGAACACCGGGGAGCTGTTTTTT | CSVRGRSNTGELFF
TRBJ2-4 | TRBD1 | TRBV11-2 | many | TGTGCCAGCAGCGCGGGACAGGCGGGATGGAACATTCAGTACTTC | CASSAGQAGWNIQYF
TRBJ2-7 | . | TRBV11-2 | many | TGTGCCAGCAGCGACGGGGGCGGGGGTAGCTCCTACGAGCAGTACTTC | CASSDGGGGSSYEQYF
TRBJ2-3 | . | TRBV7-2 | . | TGTGCCAGCAGCTTGGTCAGGTGGTCAGGTACGCAGTATTTT | CASSLVRWSGTQYF
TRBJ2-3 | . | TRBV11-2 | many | TGTGCCAGCAGCTTAACTCCATACACAGATACGCAGTATTTT | CASSLTPYTDTQYF
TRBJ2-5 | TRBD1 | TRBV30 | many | TGTGCCTGGAGGACAGGGGGCAAGGAGACCCAGTACTTC | CAWRTGGKETQYF
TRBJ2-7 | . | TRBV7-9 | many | TGTGCCAGCAGCTTAGCGGCTGGAGATGAGTACTTC | CASSLAAGDEYF
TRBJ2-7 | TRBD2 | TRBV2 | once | TGTGCCAGCAGTGAGGGGACTAGCTGGTACGAGCAGTACTTC | CASSEGTSWYEQYF
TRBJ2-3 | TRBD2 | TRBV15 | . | TGTGCCACCAGCCGCCGCAGACTAGCGGGAGAGGCAGATACGCAGTATTTT | CATSRRRLAGEADTQYF
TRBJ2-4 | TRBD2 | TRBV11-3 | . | TGTGCCAGCAGCCCCCGGACTAGCGGGGTCAAAAACATTCAGTACTTC | CASSPRTSGVKNIQYF
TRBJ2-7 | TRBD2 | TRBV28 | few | TGTGCCAGCAGTTCTCTTAGCGGGAGTCTCTACGAGCAGTACTTC | CASSSLSGSLYEQYF
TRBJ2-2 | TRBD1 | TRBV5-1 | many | TGCGCCAGCAGCTTGGCCTCCGGGACAGGGCCCACCGGGGAGCTGTTTTTT | CASSLASGTGPTGELFF
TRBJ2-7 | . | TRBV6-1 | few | TGTGCCAGCACCTACGGACTCGACGAGCAGTACTTC | CASTYGLDEQYF
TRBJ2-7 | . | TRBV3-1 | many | TGTGCCAGCAGCTATCGGACAGCGAACTCCTACGAGCAGTACTTC | CASSYRTANSYEQYF
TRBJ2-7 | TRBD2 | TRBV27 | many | TGTGCCAGCAGAACGCTAGCGGGAGGCGAGCAGTACTTC | CASRTLAGGEQYF
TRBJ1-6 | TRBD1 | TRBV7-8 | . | TGTGCCAGCAGACGGGACAGCCTTAATAATTCACCCCTCCACTTT | CASRRDSLNNSPLHF
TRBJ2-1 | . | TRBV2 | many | TGTGCCAGCAGGACGACTAGGTCTGGGGTGGGTGAGCAGTTCTTC | CASRTTRSGVGEQFF
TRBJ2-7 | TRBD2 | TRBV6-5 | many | TGTGCCAGCAGTTACTCGATTGAGGGAGGGAGTTCCTACGAGCAGTACTTC | CASSYSIEGGSSYEQYF
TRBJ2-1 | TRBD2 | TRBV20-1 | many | TGCAGTGCCAGATGGAGGGAGGGCCCAATGAATGAGCAGTTCTTC | CSARWREGPMNEQFF
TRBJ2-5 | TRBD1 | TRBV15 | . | TGTGCCACCAGCAGAGCTCAGGGGGCATTTTTAGAGACCCAGTACTTC | CATSRAQGAFLETQYF
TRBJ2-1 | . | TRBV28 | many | TGTGCCAGCAGTTCCATCCAGGACAGCTACAATGAGCAGTTCTTC | CASSSIQDSYNEQFF
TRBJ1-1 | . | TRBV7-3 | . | TGTGCCAGCAGCTTATCGGAGGACACTGAAGCTTTCTTT | CASSLSEDTEAFF
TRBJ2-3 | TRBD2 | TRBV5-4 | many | TGTGCCAGCAGCTTGGTCCTAGCGGGCATTAGCACAGATACGCAGTATTTT | CASSLVLAGISTDTQYF
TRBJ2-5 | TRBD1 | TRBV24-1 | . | TGTGCCACCAGTGACCCCGGGACAGGGAATGGAGAGACCCAGTACTTC | CATSDPGTGNGETQYF
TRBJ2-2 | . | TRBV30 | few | TGTGCCTGGAGTCCTCTACCGACCGGGGAGCTGTTTTTT | CAWSPLPTGELFF